Below are 29 T cell receptor beta chains sequenced from a single sample in a study of T-cell memory formation after mild COVID-19. TCRdb reprocessed the 5' RACE reads via MiXCR and lists one record per CDR3 protein. The data hold about 180,000 distinct CDR3 sequences, with about 18% observed a single time. The sample consisted of PBMCs or a T cell subset sorted from them (not recorded which). All receptors come from a man aged 18 to 29 who had mild COVID-19 (a few samples of this study predate the infection). Cell type and time point are not known.

V is TRBV5-1 and J is TRBJ1-1; D uncertain. V shed 4 bases and J shed 0 bases, with 16 bases lying between them. Germline loops: CDR1 SGHRS, CDR2 YFSETQ. The length of the CDR3 is 16 residues. The CDR3 here is CASSPLSGGLNTEAFF. Here the CDR3 DNA reads TGCGCCAGCAGCCCCCTCAGCGGCGGGCTGAACACTGAAGCTTTCTTT.

CDR3 in DNA: TGTGCCAGCAGTTTACGCAATGCAGATACGCAGTATTTT. This sequence encodes CASSLRNADTQYF. This chain joins TRBV12-3 or TRBV12-4 and TRBJ2-3; no clear D gene. V gave up 2 bases and J gave up 4 bases, with 7 bases separating them. CDR3 length: 13 residues.

The chain uses TRBV10-3 and TRBJ2-5; D is unresolved. Germline CDR1 is ENHRY and CDR2 is SYGVKD. This CDR3 contains 13 residues. V was cut by 4 bases and J by 5 bases, with 11 bases left in between. CDR3 residues: CAISGRPGETQYF. As DNA, the CDR3 is TGTGCCATCAGTGGTCGGCCGGGTGAGACCCAGTACTTC.

This sequence joins TRBV20-1 and TRBJ2-3, with 10 bases aligning to TRBD2. J lost 1 base, V lost 6 bases, and 4 bases had no gene match. Germline V gene lookup returns CDR1 DFQATT and CDR2 SNEGSKA (reference sequence). The CDR3 consists of 14 residues. CDR3 in DNA: TGCAGTGCACCTACTAGCGGGGGCACAGATACGCAGTATTTT. It translates to CSAPTSGGTDTQYF.

The gene calls are TRBV5-1 and TRBJ1-6; 7 bases line up with TRBD1. The V gene end was trimmed by 4 bases and the J gene end by 8 bases; junction bases not matched to a gene: 9. Germline values: CDR1 SGHRS, CDR2 YFSETQ. The CDR3 is made up of 15 amino acids. CDR3 in DNA: TGCGCCAGCAGCCAACAGACAGGGAAGGATTCACCCCTCCACTTT. Residues: CASSQQTGKDSPLHF. Full variable domain (missing parts from reference TRBV5-1 and TRBJ1-6): KAGVTQTPRYLIKTRGQQVTLSCSPISGHRSVSWYQQTPGQGLQFLFEYFSETQRNKGNFPGRFSGRQFSNSRSEMNVSTLELGDSALYLCASSQQTGKDSPLHFGNGTRLTVT.

This clonotype has a count of ten or more. The chain couples TRBV7-9 to TRBJ1-2; TRBD1 aligns across 10 bases. Trimming took 0 bases from V and 8 from J; bases not matched to a gene: 0. Germline V gene sequence: CDR1 SEHNR, CDR2 FQNEAQ (reference sequence). CDR3 size: 13 residues. Here the CDR3 DNA reads TGTGCCAGCAGCTTAGCGACAGGGGGCGGCTACACCTTC. Translation: CASSLATGGGYTF.

This clonotype was picked up many times. The chain recombines TRBV5-1 with TRBJ2-1; 11 bases are shared with TRBD2. The trim removed 4 bases at V and 5 bases at J, leaving 11 bases unmatched. Germline lookup yields CDR1 SGHRS and CDR2 YFSETQ. The CDR3 runs 17 residues. CDR3 sequence: CASSLARLAGGHNEQFF. CDR3 nucleotides: TGCGCCAGCAGCCTGGCCCGTCTAGCGGGGGGCCACAATGAGCAGTTCTTC.

This clonotype occurred a few times. The chain recombines TRBV6-1 with TRBJ1-5, with 10 nucleotides matching TRBD1. The CDR3 is 16 residues long. V lost 3 bases, J lost 6 bases, and 8 bases stayed unmatched. The germline CDR1 and CDR2 sequences are MNHNS and SASEGT. The CDR3 DNA follows: TGTGCCAGCAGTGAGCACGGGGGACAGGGGCTTCAGCCCCAGCATTTT. This translates into CASSEHGGQGLQPQHF.

This clonotype was recorded at least ten times. The V call is TRBV7-6, the J call TRBJ2-5, with 9 bases that match TRBD2. Trimming took 4 bases from V and 7 from J; bases not matched to a gene: 10. This CDR3 region has 15 residues. Per the germline V gene, CDR1 is SGHVS and CDR2 is FNYEAQ. The CDR3 DNA follows: TGTGCCAGCAGCTCAACACTCCTTAGCGGGGGGACCCAGTACTTC. This encodes CASSSTLLSGGTQYF.

This clonotype was seen only a few times. The chain combines TRBV7-9 with TRBJ2-2, with TRBD1 as a possible D gene (5 bases). The CDR3 runs 15 residues. Germline CDR1 and CDR2: SEHNR and FQNEAQ (reference sequence). Deletions cut 5 bases from V and 3 bases from J, with 13 bases between. As DNA, the CDR3 is TGTGCCAGCAGCCGGAGAACCAGGGACACCGGGGAGCTGTTTTTT. Translation: CASSRRTRDTGELFF.

This clonotype has at least ten counts. The chain joins TRBV15 to TRBJ2-1; TRBD2 might be the D (7 bases). The CDR3 runs to 15 residues. V was pared by 2 bases and J by 7 bases, with 15 bases between. From germline, CDR1 is LNHNV and CDR2 YYDKDF (reference sequence). CDR3 sequence reads: CATSRSNRGGNEQFF. CDR3 in DNA: TGTGCCACCAGCAGATCCAATAGGGGGGGGAATGAGCAGTTCTTC.

CDR3 loop: CASSKGRHNSPLHF. The DNA of the CDR3 is TGTGCCAGCAGCAAGGGGAGGCATAATTCACCCCTCCACTTT. The chain carries TRBV28 and TRBJ1-6, with TRBD1 as a possible D gene (5 bases). Per the germline V gene, CDR1 is MDHEN and CDR2 is SYDVKM. The CDR3 loop spans 14 amino acids. The V and J ends lost 6 bases and 5 bases respectively, with 11 bases between them.

This clonotype has ten or more counts. The chain carries TRBV5-6 and TRBJ1-6; tentative D call: TRBD1 (6 bases). Germline-derived CDR1 and CDR2 are SGHDT and YYEEEE. This CDR3 is 15 amino acids long. Trimming left V 5 bases short and J 5 bases short, with 14 bases between. CDR3 residues: CASSYTDRNNSPLHF. The CDR3 DNA sequence: TGTGCCAGCAGTTACACGGACAGAAATAATTCACCCCTCCACTTT.

This clonotype has only a few counts. This chain joins TRBV7-3 and TRBJ2-3; D is perhaps TRBD2 (5 bases). The V end lost 4 bases, the J end lost 4 bases, and 12 bases lay between the germline ends. The CDR3 runs to 14 residues. Germline values: CDR1 SGHTA, CDR2 FQGTGA. The CDR3 spells CASSSGSSPDTQYF. In DNA form, the CDR3 reads TGTGCCAGCAGCTCCGGGTCTAGCCCAGATACGCAGTATTTT.

This clonotype has more than one count but fewer than ten. The chain recombines TRBV11-2 with TRBJ2-7; D might be TRBD2 (5 bases). There are 15 residues in the CDR3. The V and J ends lost 2 bases and 0 bases respectively, with 11 bases between them. Looked up from germline, CDR1 is SGHAT and CDR2 is FQNNGV. CDR3 protein: CASSLFGVSSYEQYF. CDR3 sequence (DNA): TGTGCCAGCAGCTTATTCGGGGTGAGCTCCTACGAGCAGTACTTC.

Only a few counts were recorded for this clonotype. The chain joins TRBV28 to TRBJ1-6; D gene unclear. The CDR3 consists of 19 residues. Germline CDR1 and CDR2: MDHEN and SYDVKM. With 4 bases removed from V and 6 bases from J, the gap between germline ends came to 25 bases. DNA for the CDR3: TGTGCCAGCAGTTCCGGTACACCGGAGGCCCACCTGTCTAATTCACCCCTCCACTTT. This gives the protein CASSSGTPEAHLSNSPLHF.

This chain links TRBV7-2 with TRBJ2-5; 9 bases are shared with TRBD1. Germline V gene sequence: CDR1 SGHTA, CDR2 FQGNSA. V shed 1 base and J 5 bases; nucleotides not matched to a gene: 5. This CDR3 region has 15 residues. The CDR3 DNA sequence: TGTGCCAGCAGCTTAGGAGGGGGGACAGGGGAGACCCAGTACTTC. It codes for CASSLGGGTGETQYF. The whole variable domain, filled in from reference TRBV7-2 and TRBJ2-5, reads GAGVSQSPSNKVTEKGKDVELRCDPISGHTALYWYRQSLGQGLEFLIYFQGNSAPDKSGLPSDRFSAERTGGSVSTLTIQRTQQEDSAVYLCASSLGGGTGETQYFGPGTRLLVL.

The chain employs TRBV7-3 and TRBJ2-1; either TRBD1 or TRBD2 may supply D (5 bases each). This CDR3 has 18 amino acids. The germline V gene has CDR1 SGHTA and CDR2 FQGTGA. Trimming removed 1 base at V and 0 bases at J, with 16 bases between. The CDR3 sequence: CASSLNSQGRASYNEQFF. DNA of the CDR3: TGTGCCAGCAGCTTAAACAGCCAGGGACGGGCCTCCTACAATGAGCAGTTCTTC.

The CDR3, as DNA: TGTGCCAGCAGCGTAGACTCCAGGGGGGACACAGATACGCAGTATTTT. Its translation is CASSVDSRGDTDTQYF. This chain uses TRBV9 with TRBJ2-3, with D possibly matching TRBD1 (7 bases). V lost 0 bases, J lost 2 bases, and 13 bases lay in between. Germline assignment: CDR1 SGDLS and CDR2 YYNGEE. The CDR3 runs to 16 residues.

The CDR3 region is CASSVTSSYETQYF. The CDR3 coding sequence is TGTGCCAGCAGCGTCACTAGCAGCTATGAGACCCAGTACTTC. The chain links TRBV7-2 to TRBJ2-5; D possibly corresponds to TRBD2 (6 bases). V dropped 5 bases and J dropped 5 bases, with 15 bases sitting between them. Looked up from germline, CDR1 is SGHTA and CDR2 is FQGNSA. This CDR3 is 14 amino acids long.

The chain carries TRBV29-1 and TRBJ2-3, with D possibly TRBD2 on 5 matching bases. Germline-derived CDR1 and CDR2 are SQVTM and ANQGSEA. CDR3 size: 12 residues. The ends were cut back, 7 bases at V and 6 bases at J, with 14 bases in the middle. CDR3 sequence (DNA): TGCAGCGCCGGGGTGAAACGGGATACGCAGTATTTT. This encodes CSAGVKRDTQYF.

This rearrangement joins TRBV4-3 to TRBJ1-6, with D possibly matching TRBD1 (6 bases). This CDR3 comprises 13 residues. V lost 0 bases, J lost 12 bases, and 9 bases lay in between. Germline assignment: CDR1 LGHNA and CDR2 YSLEER. CDR3 protein: CASSQDQGIPLHF. The DNA of the CDR3 is TGCGCCAGCAGCCAAGATCAGGGGATACCCCTCCACTTT.

The chain couples TRBV28 to TRBJ2-6; D is uncertain. Germline V gives CDR1 MDHEN, CDR2 SYDVKM. V lost 5 bases and J 4 bases, leaving 12 bases between the germline ends. The CDR3 is 15 residues long. The CDR3 reads CASSAALRGANVLTF. The CDR3 DNA follows: TGTGCCAGCAGTGCCGCGCTCCGCGGGGCCAACGTCCTGACTTTC.

This clonotype was seen only a few times. The chain is built from TRBV7-2 and TRBJ2-7; D possibly corresponds to TRBD1 (6 bases). V dropped 4 bases and J dropped 6 bases, with 10 bases sitting between them. CDR3 length equals 12 residues. Germline-derived CDR1 and CDR2 are SGHTA and FQGNSA. The CDR3 reads CASSSRGAEQYF. CDR3 nucleotide sequence: TGTGCCAGCAGCTCCAGGGGAGCCGAGCAGTACTTC. Full variable domain (outside the CDR3, taken from reference TRBV7-2 and TRBJ2-7): GAGVSQSPSNKVTEKGKDVELRCDPISGHTALYWYRQSLGQGLEFLIYFQGNSAPDKSGLPSDRFSAERTGGSVSTLTIQRTQQEDSAVYLCASSSRGAEQYFGPGTRLTVT.

The chain employs TRBV6-6 and TRBJ2-3; D remains ambiguous. Germline V lookup: CDR1 MNHNY, CDR2 SVGAGI (reference sequence). Deletions cut 0 bases from V and 2 bases from J, with 9 bases between. This CDR3 region has 15 residues. The CDR3 loop reads CASSYSGSYTDTQYF. The CDR3 DNA follows: TGTGCCAGCAGTTACTCCGGCAGTTACACAGATACGCAGTATTTT.

V usage is TRBV9 and J usage is TRBJ2-7; 8 nucleotides align to TRBD1. V lost 4 bases to trimming and J lost 5 bases; unmatched junction nucleotides: 5. This CDR3 spans 13 amino acids. CDR1 and CDR2 (germline): SGDLS, YYNGEE. CDR3 coding DNA: TGTGCCAGCAGCTCAGGGGGCGGGAACGAGCAGTACTTC. This translates into CASSSGGGNEQYF.

This clonotype occurred many times. The chain recombines TRBV5-1 with TRBJ2-3; 13 bases line up with TRBD2. Germline V gene sequence: CDR1 SGHRS, CDR2 YFSETQ. After removal of 1 base from V and 8 bases from J, the junction contained 7 bases not matched to a gene. The CDR3 is made up of 16 amino acids. CDR3: CASSLYTSGGAITQYF. In nucleotides, the CDR3 is TGCGCCAGCAGCTTGTATACTAGCGGGGGGGCAATTACGCAGTATTTT.

The chain employs TRBV12-3 or TRBV12-4 and TRBJ2-7; 7 bases fit TRBD1. The CDR3 covers 16 residues. The junction had 12 bases not matched to a gene; V was cut back by 5 bases and J by 2 bases. In DNA form, the CDR3 reads TGTGCCAGCAGTCCTTACAGGGGACCCCTGCCCTACGAGCAGTACTTC. Its translation is CASSPYRGPLPYEQYF.

The gene calls are TRBV6-5 and TRBJ2-2; TRBD2 aligns across 11 bases. V lost 0 bases to trimming and J lost 0 bases; unmatched junction nucleotides: 3. Germline loops: CDR1 MNHEY, CDR2 SVGAGI. There are 18 residues in the CDR3. CDR3 coding DNA: TGTGCCAGCAGTTACTCTAGCGGGGGGGCTTCGAACACCGGGGAGCTGTTTTTT. Protein sequence: CASSYSSGGASNTGELFF.